A selection of T cell receptor beta chains follows, all from one sample in a study of blood T cell repertoires in COVID-19. The protocol was immunoSEQ multiplex PCR, while the TCRdb copy is restricted to in-frame clones and leaves out a portion. The table records 120,000 to 150,000 clones, about 84% of them present only once. Sequencing was carried out using PBMCs or T cells enriched from blood (not recorded which). The receptors come from a young woman who had been exposed to COVID-19. Each CDR3 is given with its conserved first and last residue. D genes are given only for firm matches. Clone size is stated in some rows and not others, as once, few, many or a class when expanded.

>TRBJ2-4|TRBV21-1|NA|NA
TGTGCCAGCAGCAAAGCGGAGGGGGGGACAGGGAGCAAAAACATTCAGTACTTC
CASSKAEGGTGSKNIQYF
>TRBJ2-7|TRBV5-1|TRBD2|NA
TGCGCCAGCAGCTTTAATAGCGGGAGCTACGAGCAGTACTTC
CASSFNSGSYEQYF
>TRBJ1-5|TRBV10-3|TRBD1|NA
TGTGCCACTTCCGGGACAGGGGCCGTTTATAGCAATCAGCCCCAGCATTTT
CATSGTGAVYSNQPQHF
>TRBJ2-1|TRBV5-1|NA|few
TGCGCCAGCAGCTTGGGAGGGAGAGGTGAGCAGTTCTTC
CASSLGGRGEQFF
>TRBJ2-7|TRBV27|TRBD1|NA
TGTGCCCGCAGGGACAGGGGGCCGGGCGAGCAGTACTTC
CARRDRGPGEQYF
>TRBJ1-1|TRBV11-2|TRBD1|few
TGTGCCAGCATCGACCCCGGACAGGGGGTGAACACTGAAGCTTTCTTT
CASIDPGQGVNTEAFF
>TRBJ2-7|TRBV4-3|TRBD2|once
TGCGCCAGCAGCCATAGCGGGGGTTCCTCCTACGAGCAGTACTTC
CASSHSGGSSYEQYF
>TRBJ2-7|TRBV5-6|TRBD2|NA
TGTGCCAGCAGCTCGACTATCGTGGGAGGGAGCTCCTACGAGCAGTACTTC
CASSSTIVGGSSYEQYF
>TRBJ1-1|TRBV4-1|NA|NA
TGCGCCAGCAGCCAAGAACTAAGGTTAGGTGCTTTCTTT
CASSQELRLGAFF
>TRBJ1-2|TRBV19|TRBD1|NA
TGTGCCAGTAGACCGGGACAGTTCTATGGCTACACCTTC
CASRPGQFYGYTF
>TRBJ2-7|TRBV5-6|NA|once
TGTGCCAGCAGCTCCCGGGACTCCGAGCAGTACTTC
CASSSRDSEQYF
>TRBJ2-3|TRBV27|NA|NA
TGTGCCAGCAGTCTAACGGGGGGCGCAGATACGCAGTATTTT
CASSLTGGADTQYF
>TRBJ2-1|TRBV12-3/TRBV12-4|TRBD2|few
TGTGCCAGCGCCGGGACTAGCGGGACCCAATCGTTCTTC
CASAGTSGTQSFF
>TRBJ1-1|TRBV6-5|NA|NA
TGTGCCAGCAGGAGGGCCACTGAAGCTTTCTTT
CASRRATEAFF
>TRBJ2-1|TRBV29-1|NA|NA
TGCAGCGTTGAAGATTTTCGGGGATCTAACAATGAGCAGTTCTTC
CSVEDFRGSNNEQFF
>TRBJ1-2|TRBV30|NA|NA
TGTGCCTGGAGTCAGGACAGTACGGGCGGCTACACCTTC
CAWSQDSTGGYTF
>TRBJ2-1|TRBV29-1|TRBD2|NA
TGCAGCGTTGGGGCTAGCGGGAGCAGCGGGGATGAGCAGTTCTTC
CSVGASGSSGDEQFF
>TRBJ2-6|TRBV30|NA|NA
TGTGCCTGGAGTGTACGCCCTAGCTCTGGGGCCAACGTCCTGACTTTC
CAWSVRPSSGANVLTF
>TRBJ2-1|TRBV10-1|NA|NA
TGCGCCAGCAGTGAGAGACGGGATTCGAATGAGCAGTTCTTC
CASSERRDSNEQFF
>TRBJ1-2|TRBV2|TRBD1|NA
TGTGCCAGCAGGACAGGGTCCCTTACCCATGGCTACACCTTC
CASRTGSLTHGYTF
>TRBJ2-1|TRBV28|NA|NA
TGTGCCAGCAGTTCCCCCCCACGGGCAGGGTACAATGAGCAGTTCTTC
CASSSPPRAGYNEQFF
>TRBJ1-5|TRBV18|TRBD1|once
TGTGCCAGCTCACTTCTTGACAGGGGAAATCAGCCCCAGCATTTT
CASSLLDRGNQPQHF
>TRBJ1-2|TRBV15|NA|NA
TGTGCCACCAGCAGAGATTCTTCGGGCTATGGCTACACCTTC
CATSRDSSGYGYTF
>TRBJ2-7|TRBV11-2|NA|NA
TGTGCCAGCAGCTTAGGGGACTTTTCCTACGAGCAGTACTTC
CASSLGDFSYEQYF
>TRBJ1-5|TRBV19|NA|NA
TGTGCCAGTAGTATGATGGCAGGGCGCCAGCCCCAGCATTTT
CASSMMAGRQPQHF
>TRBJ2-1|TRBV6-4|TRBD2|few
TGTGCCAGCAGTGGCGGGAGCTCCTACAATGAGCAGTTCTTC
CASSGGSSYNEQFF
>TRBJ2-1|TRBV15|TRBD2|NA
TGTGCCACCAGCAGAGTAGGATCACTAGCGGGAGCCAATGAGCAGTTCTTC
CATSRVGSLAGANEQFF
>TRBJ2-1|TRBV6-5|NA|NA
TGTGCCAGCAGCCTAGCTCTACTCGATGAGCAGTTCTTC
CASSLALLDEQFF
>TRBJ2-5|TRBV19|NA|NA
TGTGCCAGTAGGGGTTTGGGGGAGGCCAAAGGTGGGAGAGAGACCCAGTACTTC
CASRGLGEAKGGRETQYF
>TRBJ1-1|TRBV5-1|NA|few
TGCGCCAGCAGCTTGGGGGCCGCGAACACTGAAGCTTTCTTT
CASSLGAANTEAFF
>TRBJ1-1|TRBV7-9|NA|NA
TGTGCCAGCAGCAAAAAACAGGGAGTCACTGAAGCTTTCTTT
CASSKKQGVTEAFF
>TRBJ1-3|TRBV6-5|NA|few
TGTGCCAGCACCCAGGACACCCTTGGAAACACCATATATTTT
CASTQDTLGNTIYF
>TRBJ2-7|TRBV5-1|TRBD1|few
TGCGCCAGCAGCTTGGGAGGGACAGGGGGAGGCGAGCAGTACTTC
CASSLGGTGGGEQYF
>TRBJ2-7|TRBV30|TRBD2|NA
TGTGCCTGGAGTAGGACTAGCGGGAGGGGTTCCTACGAGCAGTACTTC
CAWSRTSGRGSYEQYF
>TRBJ1-3|TRBV19|NA|NA
TGTGCCAGTAGTATCGGGAGAGGAAACACCATATATTTT
CASSIGRGNTIYF
>TRBJ1-2|TRBV3-1/TRBV3-2|NA|few
TGTGCCAGCAGCCAAGAGGTTTTGAAGCTTGGTGGCTACACCTTC
CASSQEVLKLGGYTF
>TRBJ2-7|TRBV30|NA|NA
TGTGCCTGGAGTGGGAAGGGAGCCTACGAGCAGTACTTC
CAWSGKGAYEQYF
>TRBJ1-2|TRBV27|NA|NA
TGTGCCAGCAGTTCGTACAGGGAACCTAACTATGGCTACACCTTC
CASSSYREPNYGYTF
>TRBJ1-6|TRBV2|TRBD1|NA
TGTGCCAGCAGGGGACAGGTTAATTCACCCCTCCACTTT
CASRGQVNSPLHF
>TRBJ1-5|TRBV6-2/TRBV6-3|NA|once
TGTGCCAGCAGTTACCCTTTTCAGCCCCAGCATTTT
CASSYPFQPQHF
>TRBJ1-5|TRBV6-5|TRBD1|many
TGTGCCAGCAGCCCGGGACAGGTAAATCAGCCCCAGCATTTT
CASSPGQVNQPQHF